Detailed here is one TCR beta chain. The CDR3 has 12 residues. The ends lost 7 bases at V and 13 bases at J; junction bases unmatched: 9. This sample is part of a study of blood T cell repertoires in COVID-19. Per the authors' pipeline: Estimation of nucleated cell counts was performed using reference gene primer amplification. This table comes from immunoSEQ multiplex PCR, and its TCRdb copy is limited to in-frame clones, with some not included. D and trimming were read from the DNA, whereas the V and J calls and clone size are those reported in that table. The sample includes roughly 100,000 clones, around four fifths of them seen just once.

Sequencing used peripheral blood. This receptor was obtained from a human donor in a cohort sampled during active COVID-19. This chain uses TRBV12-3 or TRBV12-4 with TRBJ2-1, with 8 bases aligning to TRBD2. The CDR3 loop is CASNKSGSAQFF. The CDR3 DNA sequence: TGTGCCAGCAACAAAAGCGGGAGCGCCCAGTTCTTC.